The rows below give T cell receptor beta chains drawn from one sample of a study of T cells after yellow fever vaccination. TCRdb ran MiXCR on the 5' RACE reads and lists one entry per CDR3 protein. The table shows about 50,000 distinct CDR3 sequences, with more than 5.5% occurring only once. The material was CD8+ T cells sorted from PBMCs, obtained on the day of the first yellow fever vaccination. The receptor source for this set is a young man who received the YFV17D yellow fever vaccine. Both conserved end residues are part of each CDR3. A D gene is named only where the DNA matches it firmly. Not every row has a clone size; where given, it reads once, few, many or a size class.

d_gene | j_gene | v_gene | abundance | CDR3nt | CDR3aa
- | TRBJ1-1 | TRBV15 | few | TGTGCCACCAGCAGAGATATGAACACTGAAGCTTTCTTT | CATSRDMNTEAFF
- | TRBJ1-1 | TRBV4-1 | - | TGCGCCAGCAGCAGCCTTGGGAGGAACACTGAAGCTTTCTTT | CASSSLGRNTEAFF
- | TRBJ1-1 | TRBV6-2/TRBV6-3 | many | TGTGCCAGCAGTTCACCTTTCGGGTTCACTGAAGCTTTCTTT | CASSSPFGFTEAFF
TRBD1 | TRBJ2-2 | TRBV19 | few | TGTGCCAGTAGTACTCCCGGGACAGGGGTTTTCACCGGGGAGCTGTTTTTT | CASSTPGTGVFTGELFF
- | TRBJ1-1 | TRBV28 | - | TGTGCCAGCAGTTTTGCCCGGGGGGATCCAGAAAGGGAAGGAGGCACTGAAGCTTTCTTT | CASSFARGDPEREGGTEAFF
- | TRBJ2-2 | TRBV4-3 | - | TGCGCCAGCAGCCAAGTGGGGGGTTACACCGGGGAGCTGTTTTTT | CASSQVGGYTGELFF
- | TRBJ2-3 | TRBV4-1 | many | TGCGCCAGCAGCCGAGGGGAATTTAGCACAGATACGCAGTATTTT | CASSRGEFSTDTQYF
- | TRBJ2-7 | TRBV4-2 | few | TGTGCCAGCAGCCCACCGCTGGGGTCTAGTAGCTACGATAGGGCACATATCTACGAGCAGTACTTC | CASSPPLGSSSYDRAHIYEQYF
TRBD1 | TRBJ1-1 | TRBV5-1 | many | TGCGCCAGCCGTACCGGGACAGGGGGCGAGGGCACTGAAGCTTTCTTT | CASRTGTGGEGTEAFF
- | TRBJ1-2 | TRBV4-1 | many | TGCGCCAGCGGATCTGGGGGGAGCTACTATGGCTACACCTTC | CASGSGGSYYGYTF
TRBD1 | TRBJ1-2 | TRBV3-1 | - | TGTGCCTCATTTCGACAGGGAACGAACTATGGCTACACCTTC | CASFRQGTNYGYTF
- | TRBJ2-1 | TRBV7-9 | - | TGTGCCAGCAGCTCCACTAGCAATGAGCAGTTCTTC | CASSSTSNEQFF
TRBD2 | TRBJ2-2 | TRBV9 | - | TGTGCCAGCAGCTCCACTAGCGGGGGGGACACCGGGGAGCTGTTTTTT | CASSSTSGGDTGELFF
- | TRBJ2-2 | TRBV7-9 | many | TGTGCCAGCAGCTTAGTGGGAACTGGAAACACCGGGGAGCTGTTTTTT | CASSLVGTGNTGELFF